This T cell receptor (beta chain) was recorded in a study of CD8+CD57+ T cells in acquired aplastic anemia. Study as a whole: Sorted cells (CD4+ and CD8+) yielded DNA amounts that averaged about 3.4 ug. There were 10 million to 12 million reads, on average, for CD4+ cells from healthy donors. Study findings and constraints: Between patients and controls, CD8+ Simpson's diversity did not vary significantly. About 30 CD8+ CDR3 sequences occurred in both the patients and the controls.

Comments on this clonotype: Its antigen is still unknown.

With 6 bases removed from V and 0 bases from J, the gap between germline ends came to 6 bases. The CDR3 is 14 residues long. Germline lookup yields CDR1 LNHDA and CDR2 SQIVND (reference sequence). The TCR beta profiling, which covered VDJ combination and CDR3 sequence, was carried out using genomic DNA as the template. TCRdb fed the reads into MiXCR, producing one record per CDR3 protein. The top ten hold around 1.1% of the sample, which has about 200,000 distinct CDR3 sequences, around 32% seen once. This sequence joins TRBV19 and TRBJ1-6; D not certain. This sequence was found in a human donor in good health, serving as a control. The sequencing sample was made of sorted CD4+, CD8+, or CD8+CD57+ T cells (not recorded which) from PBMCs. The CDR3 protein is CASRWGSYNSPLHF. In nucleotides, the CDR3 is TGTGCCAGTAGGTGGGGCTCCTATAATTCACCCCTCCACTTT.